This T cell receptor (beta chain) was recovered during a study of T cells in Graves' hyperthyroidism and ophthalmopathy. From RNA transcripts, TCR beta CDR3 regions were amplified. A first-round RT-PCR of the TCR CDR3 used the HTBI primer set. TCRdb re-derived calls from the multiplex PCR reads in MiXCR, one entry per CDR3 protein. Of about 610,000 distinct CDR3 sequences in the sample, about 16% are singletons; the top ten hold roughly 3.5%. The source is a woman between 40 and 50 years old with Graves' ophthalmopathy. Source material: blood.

DNA for the CDR3: TGTGCCAGCAGCCACGGACAGTCAAGGGGCTACACCTTC. This encodes CASSHGQSRGYTF. The chain carries TRBV3-1 and TRBJ1-2; D perhaps matches TRBD1 (6 bases). CDR1 is LGHDT and CDR2 is YNNKEL in the germline V gene (reference sequence). Trimming stripped 3 bases from V and 8 bases from J, with 13 bases between. This CDR3 spans 13 amino acids.